One TCR beta chain is described in this entry. Its antigen is unknown. The sample is drawn from a study of beta chain features in type 1 diabetes. Findings and limits, study-wide: Researchers report that Type 1 diabetes patients had moderately but significantly shorter TCRB CDR3s across all four CD4+ subsets.

The CDR3 spans 13 residues. Germline CDR1 reads SEHNR; CDR2 reads FQNEAQ (reference sequence). Trimming removed 5 bases at V and 1 base at J, with 9 bases between. TCRB transcripts that were expressed got sequenced, as all of the isolated RNA had been reverse transcribed. Repertoires were generated with immunoSEQ multiplex PCR, while TCRdb's copy carries only in-frame clones and drops some. The sample includes about 260,000 clones, roughly 21% of them seen just once. Sequences were obtained from naive CD4+ T cells from blood. The rearrangement uses TRBV7-9 and TRBJ2-7; a possible D gene is TRBD2 (5 bases). The receptor comes from a woman aged 40 to 50 with type 1 diabetes. DNA for the CDR3: TGTGCCAGCAGCCCTCGAGGGTCCTACGAGCAGTACTTC. Translated: CASSPRGSYEQYF.